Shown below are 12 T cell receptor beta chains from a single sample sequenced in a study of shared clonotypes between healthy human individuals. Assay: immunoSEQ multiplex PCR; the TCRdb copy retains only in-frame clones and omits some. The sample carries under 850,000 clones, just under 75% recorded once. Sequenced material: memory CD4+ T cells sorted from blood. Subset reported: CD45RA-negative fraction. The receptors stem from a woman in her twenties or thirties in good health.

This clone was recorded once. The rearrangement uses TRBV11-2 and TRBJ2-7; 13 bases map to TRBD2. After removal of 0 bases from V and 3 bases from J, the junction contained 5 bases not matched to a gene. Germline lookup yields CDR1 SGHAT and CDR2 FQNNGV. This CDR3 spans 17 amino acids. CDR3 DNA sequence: TGTGCCAGCAGCTTAGATGGACTAGCGGGAGCAAACTACGAGCAGTACTTC. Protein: CASSLDGLAGANYEQYF.

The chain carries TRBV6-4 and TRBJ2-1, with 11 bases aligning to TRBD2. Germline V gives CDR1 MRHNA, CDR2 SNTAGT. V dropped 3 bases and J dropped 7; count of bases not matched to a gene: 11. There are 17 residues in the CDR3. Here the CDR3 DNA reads TGTGCCAGCAGTGATCATCCTCTTAGCGGGAGGGTTAATGAGCAGTTCTTC. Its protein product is CASSDHPLSGRVNEQFF.

The CDR3 DNA is TGTGCCAGCAGCTTTGGGCTAGCGGGATCGAACACCGGGGAGCTGTTTTTT. Amino acids: CASSFGLAGSNTGELFF. The J gene is TRBJ2-2, the V gene TRBV5-6, with 9 bases matching TRBD2. The V segment lost 2 bases and the J segment 0 bases; nucleotides outside the gene matches: 5. This CDR3 region has 17 residues. CDR1 and CDR2 (germline): SGHDT, YYEEEE.

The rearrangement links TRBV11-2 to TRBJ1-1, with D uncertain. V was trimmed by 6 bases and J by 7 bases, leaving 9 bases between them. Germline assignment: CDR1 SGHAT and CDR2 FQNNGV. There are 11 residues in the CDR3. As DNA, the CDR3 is TGTGCCAGCAGGGGTGTTAATGAAGCTTTCTTT. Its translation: CASRGVNEAFF.

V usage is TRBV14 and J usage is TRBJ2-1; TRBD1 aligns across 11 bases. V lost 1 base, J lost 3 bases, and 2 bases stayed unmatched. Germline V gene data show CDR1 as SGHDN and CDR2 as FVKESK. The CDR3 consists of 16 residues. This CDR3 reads CASSQVGTGGYNEQFF. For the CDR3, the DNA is TGTGCCAGCAGCCAAGTAGGGACAGGGGGCTACAATGAGCAGTTCTTC.

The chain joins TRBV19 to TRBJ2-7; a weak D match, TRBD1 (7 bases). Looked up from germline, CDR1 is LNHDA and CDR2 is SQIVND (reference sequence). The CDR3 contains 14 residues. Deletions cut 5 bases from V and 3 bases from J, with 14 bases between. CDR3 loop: CASSSGGIVYEQYF. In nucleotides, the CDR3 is TGTGCCAGTAGTTCAGGGGGGATAGTCTACGAGCAGTACTTC.

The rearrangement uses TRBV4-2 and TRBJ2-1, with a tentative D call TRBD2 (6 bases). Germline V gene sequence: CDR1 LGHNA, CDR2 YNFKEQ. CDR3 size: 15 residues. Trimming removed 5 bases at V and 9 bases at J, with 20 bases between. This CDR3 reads CASSLAGPITREQFF. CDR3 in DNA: TGTGCCAGCAGCTTGGCGGGACCAATTACACGTGAGCAGTTCTTC.

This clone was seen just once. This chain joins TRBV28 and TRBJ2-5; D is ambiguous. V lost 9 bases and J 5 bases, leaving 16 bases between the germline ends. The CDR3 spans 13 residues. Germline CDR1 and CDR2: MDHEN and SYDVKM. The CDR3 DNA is TGTGCCAGTGCCTATGAGTTGCGCGAGACCCAGTACTTC. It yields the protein CASAYELRETQYF. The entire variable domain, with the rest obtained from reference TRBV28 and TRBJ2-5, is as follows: DVKVTQSSRYLVKRTGEKVFLECVQDMDHENMFWYRQDPGLGLRLIYFSYDVKMKEKGDIPEGYSVSREKKERFSLILESASTNQTSMYLCASAYELRETQYFGPGTRLLVL.

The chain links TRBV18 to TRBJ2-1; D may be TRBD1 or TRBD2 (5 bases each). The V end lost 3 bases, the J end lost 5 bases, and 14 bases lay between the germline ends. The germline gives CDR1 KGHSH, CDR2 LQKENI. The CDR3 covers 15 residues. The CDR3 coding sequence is TGTGCCAGCTCACCTTCGGAGGCAGGGAACAATGAGCAGTTCTTC. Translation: CASSPSEAGNNEQFF.

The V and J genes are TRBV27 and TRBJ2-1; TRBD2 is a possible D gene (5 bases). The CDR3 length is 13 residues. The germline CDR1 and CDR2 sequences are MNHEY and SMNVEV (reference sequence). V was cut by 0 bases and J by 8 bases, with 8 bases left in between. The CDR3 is CASSLSRGDEQFF. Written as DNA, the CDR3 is TGTGCCAGCAGTTTATCCCGGGGAGATGAGCAGTTCTTC.

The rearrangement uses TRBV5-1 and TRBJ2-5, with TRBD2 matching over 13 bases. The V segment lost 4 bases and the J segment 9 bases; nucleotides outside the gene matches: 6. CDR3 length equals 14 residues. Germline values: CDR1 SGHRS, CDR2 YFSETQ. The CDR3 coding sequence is TGCGCCAGCAGCGGGACTAGCGGGATGAACCCCCAGTACTTC. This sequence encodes CASSGTSGMNPQYF. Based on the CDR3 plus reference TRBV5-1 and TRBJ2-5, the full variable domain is KAGVTQTPRYLIKTRGQQVTLSCSPISGHRSVSWYQQTPGQGLQFLFEYFSETQRNKGNFPGRFSGRQFSNSRSEMNVSTLELGDSALYLCASSGTSGMNPQYFGPGTRLLVL.

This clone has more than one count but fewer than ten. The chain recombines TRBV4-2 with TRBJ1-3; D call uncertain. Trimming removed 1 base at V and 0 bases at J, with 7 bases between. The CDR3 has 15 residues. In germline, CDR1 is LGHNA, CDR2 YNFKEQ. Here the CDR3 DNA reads TGTGCCAGCAGCCAAGGTCACAGCTCTGGAAACACCATATATTTT. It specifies CASSQGHSSGNTIYF.